The clone carrying this T cell receptor (beta chain) was observed once. Its antigen is unidentified. This record comes from a study of T-cell reconstitution after alpha-beta-depleted transplantation in children. Broader study findings: Recipient T cells and thymic progenitors that survived gave rise to the high TCRbeta diversity observed at day 60 in some patients.

Unique molecular identifiers tagged the TCRbeta library. One entry per CDR3 protein, called by TCRdb with MiXCR from the PCR reads. The data contain approximately 980,000 distinct CDR3 sequences, roughly 29% of them singletons. V shed 0 bases, J shed 7 bases, and the junction held 10 bases outside the gene matches. This CDR3 has 17 amino acids. Germline V lookup: CDR1 GTSNPN, CDR2 SVGIG (reference sequence). Sequencing was performed on PBMCs, mostly from graft donor cells, taken 360 days after TCRalphabeta/CD19-depleted stem cell transplant. The rearrangement links TRBV30 to TRBJ2-1; 12 nucleotides match TRBD2. The source is a boy younger than two who had a stem cell transplant for SCID, so the T cells may come from the graft donor. This CDR3 is CAWSVRRTSGKVNEQFF. CDR3 nucleotides: TGTGCCTGGAGTGTTAGGAGGACTAGCGGGAAAGTTAATGAGCAGTTCTTC.